This T cell receptor (beta chain) originates from a study of shared clonotypes between healthy human individuals. Study-level information: For every donor, three CD4 naive, three CD4 memory, two CD8 naive and one CD8 memory plates were used.

Deep-level assay runs were performed. Assay: immunoSEQ multiplex PCR; the TCRdb copy retains only in-frame clones and omits some. This table has about 1.5 million clones, around 95% appearing once. Study results and caveats: Clonotype sharing levels among donors were expected to vary with sequencing depth. Naive subsets generally exceeded memory subsets in estimated richness.

Germline lookup yields CDR1 SGHRS and CDR2 YFSETQ. The germline V and J ends were trimmed by 0 bases and 1 base, with 7 bases remaining between them. The CDR3 loop spans 15 amino acids. Comment on this clone: Its antigen is not identified.

V gene TRBV5-1 combines with J gene TRBJ2-2; D remains ambiguous. Sequenced: naive CD4+ T cells sorted from blood. Subset described: CD45RA+ positively selected. This clonotype originated in a man aged 30-40 years in good health. CDR3 protein: CASSLGHMNTGELFF. The CDR3 DNA follows: TGCGCCAGCAGCTTGGGTCATATGAACACCGGGGAGCTGTTTTTT. Combining the CDR3 with reference TRBV5-1 and TRBJ2-2 gives the whole variable domain KAGVTQTPRYLIKTRGQQVTLSCSPISGHRSVSWYQQTPGQGLQFLFEYFSETQRNKGNFPGRFSGRQFSNSRSEMNVSTLELGDSALYLCASSLGHMNTGELFFGEGSRLTVL.